This T cell receptor beta chain derives from a study of a mutant IDH1 vaccine in newly diagnosed glioma. Some clones are missing from TCRdb's copy, which holds only in-frame ones; the method was immunoSEQ multiplex PCR. This sample has around 53,000 clones, with 86% found just once. The CDR3 is made up of 14 amino acids. The germline V and J ends were trimmed by 1 base and 4 bases, with 10 bases remaining between them. The V gene's germline CDR1 is LNHDA and CDR2 SQIVND (reference sequence). As to time point: baseline, week 1 (first vaccination visit). Treatment indicated: pre-vaccination baseline after standard-of-care therapy.

The origin of this receptor is a man aged 35 to 55 with glioma. This chain links TRBV19 with TRBJ1-2, with D unclear. The sample in question was PBMCs, obtained from a glioma patient treated with radiotherapy, temozolomide or both. CDR3 DNA sequence: TGTGCCAGTAGTATAGTTCGGGGTTTCTATGGCTACACCTTC. Residues: CASSIVRGFYGYTF.